The next 6 T cell receptor beta chains were all read from a single sample in a study of T cell responses to AZD1222 COVID-19 vaccine. The repertoire was sequenced with immunoSEQ multiplex PCR; TCRdb's copy has only in-frame clones and lacks some. The sample has roughly 130,000 clones; roughly 85% are singletons. This sample comprised peripheral blood, obtained on day 0 of MenACWY control vaccination. The receptor set was obtained from an adult in good health.

The CDR3 region is CASSPVSGMNTEAFF. For the CDR3, the DNA is TGTGCCAGCTCACCAGTATCAGGGATGAACACTGAAGCTTTCTTT. The chain combines TRBV18 with TRBJ1-1; tentative D call: TRBD1 (5 bases). Germline V CDR1 and CDR2: KGHSH, LQKENI. CDR3 length: 15 amino acids. Trimming took off 2 bases at V and 0 bases at J, with 10 bases between the two ends.

The chain combines TRBV28 with TRBJ2-5; D gene uncertain. The CDR3 is 14 residues long. Germline CDR1 MDHEN, CDR2 SYDVKM. V lost 1 base and J lost 0, with 6 bases in between. In nucleotides, the CDR3 is TGTGCCAGCAGTTTATCGGTCAACCAAGAGACCCAGTACTTC. Amino acid sequence: CASSLSVNQETQYF.

The rearrangement uses TRBV19 and TRBJ2-1; 12 bases fit TRBD2. Germline CDR1 reads LNHDA; CDR2 reads SQIVND (reference sequence). Trimming at V came to 3 bases and at J to 6 bases, leaving 3 bases not matched to a gene. The CDR3 runs 15 residues. The CDR3 spells CASSMTSGRRNEQFF. As DNA, the CDR3 is TGTGCCAGTAGTATGACTAGCGGGAGACGCAATGAGCAGTTCTTC.

In this sample, this clone turned up once. V gene TRBV5-1 combines with J gene TRBJ2-1; 10 nucleotides match TRBD2. V gave up 3 bases and J gave up 6 bases; unmatched junction bases: 9. Germline CDR1 reads SGHRS; CDR2 reads YFSETQ. The CDR3 has 16 residues. DNA for the CDR3: TGCGCCAGCAGCTATAAAGCGGGAGGGCTGGGCAATGAGCAGTTCTTC. Translating gives CASSYKAGGLGNEQFF.

The genes are TRBV6-5 and TRBJ1-5, with unresolved D. Germline V lookup: CDR1 MNHEY, CDR2 SVGAGI. This CDR3 has 13 residues. Trimming took off 7 bases at V and 3 bases at J, with 10 bases between the two ends. The CDR3 region is CASTPRVNQPQHF. CDR3 bases: TGTGCCAGCACCCCCCGGGTCAATCAGCCCCAGCATTTT.

The chain links TRBV2 to TRBJ2-5; D is perhaps TRBD2 (6 bases). Looked up from germline, CDR1 is SNHLY and CDR2 is FYNNEI. The V end was cut by 6 bases, the J end by 9 bases, with 17 bases between. CDR3 length: 13 amino acids. CDR3 residues: CASRGLQKASQYF. CDR3 sequence (DNA): TGTGCCAGCAGGGGACTCCAGAAGGCTTCCCAGTACTTC. The full variable domain, rest sourced from reference TRBV2 and TRBJ2-5, is EPEVTQTPSHQVTQMGQEVILRCVPISNHLYFYWYRQILGQKVEFLVSFYNNEISEKSEIFDDQFSVERPDGSNFTLKIRSTKLEDSAMYFCASRGLQKASQYFGPGTRLLVL.